These 9 T cell receptor beta chains share one sample of origin, sequenced in a study of T cells in Graves' hyperthyroidism and ophthalmopathy. The CDR3 regions of TCR beta were amplified from RNA transcripts. The TCR CDR3 first-round RT-PCR relied on the HTBI primer set. TCRdb independently ran MiXCR on the multiplex PCR reads; one entry per CDR3 protein. This sample yields about 360,000 distinct CDR3 sequences, of which approximately 25% are seen a single time; more than 60% belongs to the top ten. Sample: blood. The receptors shown here come from a man over 45 with Graves' hyperthyroidism.

This clonotype has a handful of counts. The CDR3 region has the DNA TGCAGTGCTAGGCCCTATAGCGGGAGAGTTGGGGGCACAGATACGCAGTATTTT. Translated, it gives CSARPYSGRVGGTDTQYF. This rearrangement joins TRBV20-1 to TRBJ2-3; 9 positions match TRBD2. The CDR3 consists of 18 residues. CDR1 and CDR2 from the germline V gene are DFQATT and SNEGSKA (reference sequence). The V gene end was trimmed by 3 bases and the J gene end by 1 base; junction bases not matched to a gene: 14.

J is TRBJ1-3 and V is TRBV3-1; 10 bases are a match to TRBD1. V gave up 4 bases and J gave up 0 bases; unmatched junction bases: 6. Per the germline V gene, CDR1 is LGHDT and CDR2 is YNNKEL (reference sequence). This CDR3 comprises 17 residues. This CDR3 is CASSRGQGIGSGNTIYF. The CDR3 DNA is TGTGCCAGCAGCCGGGGACAGGGGATCGGCTCTGGAAACACCATATATTTT.

This clonotype showed up many times. The chain carries TRBV2 and TRBJ2-3, with D unclear. Germline V gives CDR1 SNHLY, CDR2 FYNNEI. This CDR3 comprises 15 residues. Trimming pared 8 bases from V and 1 base from J, leaving 16 bases between. This CDR3 is CASLEVGSRTDTQYF. Written as DNA, the CDR3 is TGTGCCAGCCTAGAGGTGGGCAGCCGCACAGATACGCAGTATTTT.

The chain links TRBV13 to TRBJ2-7; D is tentatively TRBD1 or TRBD2 (6 bases each). The CDR3 covers 15 residues. V was pared by 0 bases and J by 3 bases, with 12 bases between. CDR1 is PRHDT and CDR2 is FYEKMQ in the germline V gene (reference sequence). The DNA for the CDR3 is TGTGCCAGCAGCTTAGGGGGGGGCGCTGGCTACGAGCAGTACTTC. It specifies CASSLGGGAGYEQYF. Full variable domain (outside the CDR3, taken from reference TRBV13 and TRBJ2-7): AAGVIQSPRHLIKEKRETATLKCYPIPRHDTVYWYQQGPGQDPQFLISFYEKMQSDKGSIPDRFSAQQFSDYHSELNMSSLELGDSALYFCASSLGGGAGYEQYFGPGTRLTVT.

The rearrangement uses TRBV6-1 and TRBJ2-7; 11 nucleotides align to TRBD2. The germline CDR1 and CDR2 sequences are MNHNS and SASEGT. The V segment lost 4 bases and the J segment 4 bases; nucleotides outside the gene matches: 12. This CDR3 contains 17 residues. The CDR3 loop is CASSAFRTSGRSYEQYF. Here the CDR3 DNA reads TGTGCCAGCAGTGCCTTCCGGACTAGCGGGCGCTCGTACGAGCAGTACTTC.

This clonotype occurred many times. J is TRBJ1-5 and V is TRBV30, with D possibly being TRBD1 (6 bases). V lost 1 base to trimming and J lost 2 bases, with 15 bases between them. The CDR3 runs 16 residues. Germline V gives CDR1 GTSNPN, CDR2 SVGIG (reference sequence). The CDR3 reads CAWSGGTGKGNQPQHF. The DNA for the CDR3 is TGTGCCTGGAGTGGAGGTACAGGGAAGGGCAATCAGCCCCAGCATTTT.

V is TRBV7-8 and J is TRBJ2-3, with D uncertain. V lost 2 bases to trimming and J lost 7 bases, with 10 bases between them. The germline gives CDR1 SGHVS, CDR2 FQNEAQ. This CDR3 contains 13 residues. In DNA, the CDR3 is TGTGCCAGCAGCTTAAAAGGACGGAATACGCAGTATTTT. Translated: CASSLKGRNTQYF.

Ten or more counts support this clonotype. The chain links TRBV11-2 to TRBJ2-5, with D possibly being TRBD1 (5 bases). The CDR3 spans 15 residues. V was cut by 1 base and J by 2 bases, with 11 bases left in between. Germline V lookup: CDR1 SGHAT, CDR2 FQNNGV. CDR3: CASSLGWTTQETQYF. CDR3 DNA sequence: TGTGCCAGCAGCTTAGGATGGACAACACAAGAGACCCAGTACTTC.

This clonotype has only a few counts. This rearrangement joins TRBV28 to TRBJ1-2, with 10 bases matching TRBD1. Germline CDR1 MDHEN, CDR2 SYDVKM. Trimming at V came to 6 bases and at J to 8 bases, leaving 9 bases not matched to a gene. CDR3 length: 14 amino acids. The CDR3 loop is CASRVTGGGGGYTF. Here the CDR3 DNA reads TGTGCCAGCAGGGTGACAGGGGGCGGAGGGGGCTACACCTTC.